This note documents a single T cell receptor (beta chain) sequence. The clone's antigen remains unknown. No per-base quality is available; no much larger clone lies one base away. This entry is derived from a study of post-analysis software for immune sequencing data (dated by TCRdb to between 2014 and 2017). Describing the broader study: The recorded disease courses included relapsing-remitting, secondary progressive and progressive-relapsing multiple sclerosis, and some patients had no subtype annotation. The patient repertoires were compared against 11 previously published healthy control repertoires obtained from donors aged about 6 to 25 years. A subset of samples was prepared in parallel using single-end sample barcoding, then pooled and co-amplified after Illumina adapter ligation. Study-level results and caveats: The control group was slightly older than the multiple sclerosis patient group. Direct clustering with F measure showed strong co-clustering of samples prepared in the same batch, prompting a batch-effect correction. Significantly lower normalized Chao1 diversity was found in multiple sclerosis patients than in controls, suggesting substantial peripheral T-cell clonal expansion. A few TRBV segments, including TRBV5-6, TRBV5-1 and TRBV20-1, were significantly more frequent in patients than controls.

For CDR1 and CDR2, the germline V gene lists SQVTM and ANQGSEA. Measured from the cysteine to the phenylalanine, the CDR3 is 12 residues long. Of all the DNA, just the CDR3 is kept, 36 bases in frame from base 1. V is pared back by 6 bases and J by 7 bases, with 15 bases lying between the germline termini. To demonstrate the VDJtools post-analysis software, the study profiled TCR beta repertoires from the peripheral blood of about 13 young patients with multiple sclerosis. The multiple sclerosis patients were children and adolescents between roughly 6 and 15 years of age. Libraries were built with PCR. Sequenced on an Illumina HiSeq 2500. To reduce PCR and sequencing biases, unique molecular identifiers were incorporated into the TCR beta cDNA libraries. Some 500,000 cDNA molecules were obtained per 1 to 10 million input T cells, so each molecule approximated one T cell. The patient libraries were prepared and sequenced using the same protocol as the earlier healthy control dataset. Samples belonging to the same batch were prepared together, multiplexed and sequenced on a shared HiSeq lane. In the paper's pipeline: Raw barcoded reads were processed with MIGEC, discarding single-read molecular identifier groups before consensus assembly and CDR3 extraction. Clonotype tables were post-analysed with VDJtools, and diversity was normalized by down-sampling all datasets to the smallest sample size. To correct batch-related cross-sample contamination, repertoire overlap clustering matched CDR3 amino acid sequences but not nucleotide sequences. The public reads were reprocessed in TCRdb via fastp at Q25 and MiXCR, keeping in-frame beta chains. Rows are combined by CDR3 protein, so each entry shows the most common genes and DNA. The V and J calls were not made by the authors but by TCRdb's processing. For this sample there are hundreds of thousands of distinct CDR3 sequences; approximately 59% appear just once. The ten largest make up roughly 10% of the sample.

Here the chain combines TRBV29-1 and TRBJ1-2, with a tentative D gene TRBD1 over 6 matching bases. This TCR was recovered from a girl aged 2-10 years with multiple sclerosis. The sample consisted of blood. The DNA sequence is TGCAGCGTCCCGCAGGACAGTGGTGGCTACACCTTC. It translates to CSVPQDSGGYTF.